The 5 T cell receptor beta chains below were found in one sample sequenced in a study of T-cell reconstitution after alpha-beta-depleted transplantation in children. Unique molecular identifiers tagged the TCRbeta library. TCRdb passed the PCR reads through MiXCR, listing each CDR3 protein once. This table has a few hundred thousand distinct CDR3 sequences, approximately 10% appearing once. This sample comprised PBMCs from the stem cell graft donor, obtained from the stem cell graft. Receptors were obtained from a human donor who donated a stem cell graft to a child with acute myeloid leukemia.

V and J are TRBV18 and TRBJ1-4, with D unclear. The CDR3 consists of 16 residues. Germline CDR1 and CDR2: KGHSH and LQKENI. V lost 1 base, J lost 7 bases, and 16 bases lay in between. CDR3 bases: TGTGCCAGCTCACCACTCGAAGGACTTTTTAGTGAAAAACTGTTTTTT. It specifies CASSPLEGLFSEKLFF. Combining the CDR3 with reference TRBV18 and TRBJ1-4 gives the whole variable domain NAGVMQNPRHLVRRRGQEARLRCSPMKGHSHVYWYRQLPEEGLKFMVYLQKENIIDESGMPKERFSAEFPKEGPSILRIQQVVRGDSAAYFCASSPLEGLFSEKLFFGSGTQLSVL.

This clonotype was seen a handful of times. The CDR3 here is CSGMGILGSQETQYF. CDR3 DNA: TGCAGTGGGATGGGAATTCTCGGGAGCCAAGAGACCCAGTACTTC. This chain uses TRBV20-1 with TRBJ2-5, with TRBD2 as a possible D gene (6 bases). The length of the CDR3 is 15 residues. CDR1 is DFQATT and CDR2 is SNEGSKA in the germline V gene (reference sequence). V lost 7 bases to trimming and J lost 1 base, with 19 bases between them.

This clonotype came up once. This chain joins TRBV20-1 and TRBJ2-5; possibly TRBD1 or TRBD2 for D (5 bases each). The germline V and J ends were trimmed by 1 base and 3 bases, with 21 bases remaining between them. CDR1 DFQATT and CDR2 SNEGSKA come from the germline V gene (reference sequence). This CDR3 is 17 amino acids long. The DNA for the CDR3 is TGCAGTGCTAGAGTGACAGTCAGAGGGAATTACAAAGAGACCCAGTACTTC. Amino acids: CSARVTVRGNYKETQYF.

The chain carries TRBV6-6 and TRBJ1-4; unclear D gene. The CDR3 loop spans 13 amino acids. V lost 4 bases to trimming and J lost 8 bases, with 11 bases between them. Germline V gene lookup returns CDR1 MNHNY and CDR2 SVGAGI (reference sequence). The CDR3 DNA is TGTGCCAGCAGTTCTCTGGAGCGGGAAAAACTGTTTTTT. It encodes CASSSLEREKLFF.

This clonotype came up many times. The junction departs from the called germline gene at one end, perhaps through a read error. V is TRBV7-7 and J is TRBJ2-5; 8 nucleotides align to TRBD2. This CDR3 contains 14 residues. Germline-derived CDR1 and CDR2 are SSHAT and FNYEAQ (reference sequence). The CDR3 region has the DNA TGTGCTAGCAGCCCCGGGGGGGGCGGAGAGACCCAGTACTTC. This codes for CASSPGGGGETQYF.